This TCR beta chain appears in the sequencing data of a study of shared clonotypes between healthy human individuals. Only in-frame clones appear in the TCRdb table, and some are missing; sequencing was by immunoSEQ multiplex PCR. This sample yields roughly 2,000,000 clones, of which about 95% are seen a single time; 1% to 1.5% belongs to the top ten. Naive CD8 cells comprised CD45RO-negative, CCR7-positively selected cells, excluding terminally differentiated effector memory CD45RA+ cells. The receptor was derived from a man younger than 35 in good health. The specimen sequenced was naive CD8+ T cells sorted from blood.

The CDR3 nucleotides read TGTGCCAGCAGCAAATGGGACAGGAAACCCACCGGGGAGCTGTTTTTT. Protein: CASSKWDRKPTGELFF. The rearrangement links TRBV21-1 to TRBJ2-2; the table's D call, TRBD1, has no DNA check behind it. TRBV21-1 is a pseudogene locus. CDR3 length: 16 amino acids.